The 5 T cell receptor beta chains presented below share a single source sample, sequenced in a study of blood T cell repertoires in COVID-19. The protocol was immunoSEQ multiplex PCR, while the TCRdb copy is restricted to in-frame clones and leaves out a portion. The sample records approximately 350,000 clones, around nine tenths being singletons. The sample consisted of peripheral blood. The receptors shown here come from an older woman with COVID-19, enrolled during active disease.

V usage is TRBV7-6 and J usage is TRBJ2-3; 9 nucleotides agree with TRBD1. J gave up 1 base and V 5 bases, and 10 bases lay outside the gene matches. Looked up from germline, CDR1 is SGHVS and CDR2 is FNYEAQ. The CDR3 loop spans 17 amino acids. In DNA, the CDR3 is TGTGCCAGCAGCCAGGAAGGGACAGGGAGGGGCACAGATACGCAGTATTTT. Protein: CASSQEGTGRGTDTQYF.

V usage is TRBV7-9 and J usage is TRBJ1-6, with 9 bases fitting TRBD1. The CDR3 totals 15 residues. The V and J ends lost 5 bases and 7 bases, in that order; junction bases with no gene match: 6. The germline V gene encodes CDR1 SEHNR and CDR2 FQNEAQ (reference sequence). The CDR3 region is CASSPGQGGNSPLHF. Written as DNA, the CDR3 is TGTGCCAGCAGCCCGGGACAGGGCGGGAATTCACCCCTCCACTTT.

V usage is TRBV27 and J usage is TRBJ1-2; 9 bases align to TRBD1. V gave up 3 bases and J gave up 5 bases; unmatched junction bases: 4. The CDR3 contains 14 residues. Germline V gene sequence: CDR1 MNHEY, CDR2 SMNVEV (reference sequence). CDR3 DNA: TGTGCCAGCAGTTTCTCGACAGGGGGGTATGGCTACACCTTC. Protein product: CASSFSTGGYGYTF.

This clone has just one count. The CDR3 spells CASSQEDRAGETQYF. The CDR3 DNA reads TGCGCCAGCAGCCAAGAGGACAGGGCCGGGGAGACCCAGTACTTC. The V gene is TRBV4-3, the J gene TRBJ2-5; 8 bases agree with TRBD1. The CDR3 is made up of 15 amino acids. CDR1 is LGHNA and CDR2 is YSLEER in the germline V gene. Losses at the gene ends were 0 bases for V and 5 bases for J; bases not matched to a gene: 5.

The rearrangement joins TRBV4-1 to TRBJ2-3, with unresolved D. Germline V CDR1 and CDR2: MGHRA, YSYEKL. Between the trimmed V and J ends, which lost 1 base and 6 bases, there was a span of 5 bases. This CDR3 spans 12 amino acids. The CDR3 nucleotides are TGCGCCAGCAGCCAAGCCCTGGATACGCAGTATTTT. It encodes CASSQALDTQYF.